These 10 T cell receptor beta chains originate from one sample sequenced in a study of Tregs in tolerant kidney transplant recipients. Some clones are missing from TCRdb's copy, which holds only in-frame ones; the method was immunoSEQ multiplex PCR. The repertoire has more than 60,000 clones, around nine tenths of them found once; the top ten carry approximately 0.39%. The sample consisted of CD4+ T cells from blood, taken before the transplant. These receptors were collected from a human donor who received a combined kidney and bone marrow transplant.

V and J are TRBV27 and TRBJ2-2; 9 bases are a match to TRBD1. J gave up 5 bases and V 6 bases, and 10 bases lay outside the gene matches. The CDR3 contains 16 residues. Germline assignment: CDR1 MNHEY and CDR2 SMNVEV (reference sequence). The CDR3 reads CASSRTGVMRTGELFF. CDR3 nucleotides: TGTGCCAGCAGCAGGACAGGGGTAATGAGGACCGGGGAGCTGTTTTTT.

Comments on this clone: Germline and junction disagree at one end, which may indicate a read error. V gene TRBV7-9 combines with J gene TRBJ2-7; 11 bases are shared with TRBD1. CDR1 and CDR2 (germline): SEHNR, FQNEAQ (reference sequence). CDR3 length equals 15 residues. Here the CDR3 reads CASSPRTGGSFEQYF. DNA of the CDR3: TGTGCCAGCAGCCCAAGGACAGGGGGCTCCTTCGAGCAGTACTTC.

The J gene is TRBJ2-1, the V gene TRBV7-2; no clear D gene. With 3 bases removed from V and 7 bases from J, the gap between germline ends came to 10 bases. Germline V lookup: CDR1 SGHTA, CDR2 FQGNSA. The CDR3 totals 13 residues. CDR3: CASSFTYLNEQFF. As DNA, the CDR3 is TGTGCCAGCAGCTTTACTTACCTAAATGAGCAGTTCTTC.

The V call is TRBV28, the J call TRBJ1-4; 8 nucleotides agree with TRBD1. The germline V gene has CDR1 MDHEN and CDR2 SYDVKM. The CDR3 has 20 residues. Trimming took 4 bases from V and 4 from J; bases not matched to a gene: 20. In DNA form, the CDR3 reads TGTGCCAGCAGTTCTTTCCCAGGGTACCTCTCGACAGGGGTTAATGAAAAACTGTTTTTT. Protein product: CASSSFPGYLSTGVNEKLFF.

The chain carries TRBV6-6 and TRBJ2-7, with TRBD1 matching over 9 bases. With 5 bases clipped from V and 5 bases from J, the junction kept 10 bases outside the gene matches. The germline CDR1 and CDR2 sequences are MNHNY and SVGAGI (reference sequence). The CDR3 is 15 residues long. CDR3 region: CASSDPGTGFHEQYF. CDR3 coding DNA: TGTGCCAGCAGTGACCCTGGGACAGGGTTCCACGAGCAGTACTTC.

The chain is built from TRBV12-2 and TRBJ2-5; the table's D gene call, TRBD2, was not cross checked with the DNA. TRBV12-2 represents a pseudogene. This CDR3 has 16 amino acids. Written as DNA, the CDR3 is TGTGCAAGTCGCCCTGGACTAGCGGGAGGTCAAGAGACCCAGTACTTC. Translation: CASRPGLAGGQETQYF.

CDR3 coding DNA: TGTGCCAGCCATCCGGGAAGGGACAGTGAAGCTTTCTTT. This codes for CASHPGRDSEAFF. The chain employs TRBV5-6 and TRBJ1-1, with TRBD1 identical over 7 bases. CDR1 is SGHDT and CDR2 is YYEEEE in the germline V gene. J lost 7 bases, V lost 7 bases, and 10 bases had no gene match. The CDR3 is 13 residues long.

V gene TRBV5-1 combines with J gene TRBJ2-2, with a possible D match to TRBD2 (6 bases). This CDR3 contains 14 residues. The germline V gene encodes CDR1 SGHRS and CDR2 YFSETQ. V shed 5 bases and J shed 6 bases, with 14 bases lying between them. CDR3 nucleotide sequence: TGCGCCAGCAGTTCGATAGGGAGGCCCGGGGAGCTGTTTTTT. It translates to CASSSIGRPGELFF.

J is TRBJ2-3 and V is TRBV29-1; the D is unclear. The CDR3 extends over 12 amino acids. Germline V CDR1 and CDR2: SQVTM, ANQGSEA. Trimming pared 8 bases from V and 7 bases from J, leaving 16 bases between. The CDR3 spells CSMEMGGNTQYF. The CDR3 coding sequence is TGCAGCATGGAGATGGGTGGAAATACGCAGTATTTT.

The chain recombines TRBV5-1 with TRBJ2-1; D is possibly TRBD1 (5 bases). Germline V lookup: CDR1 SGHRS, CDR2 YFSETQ. The ends were cut back, 2 bases at V and 6 bases at J, with 6 bases in the middle. This CDR3 has 12 residues. The CDR3 sequence is CASSFQGNEQFF. For the CDR3, the DNA is TGCGCCAGCAGCTTCCAGGGCAATGAGCAGTTCTTC.